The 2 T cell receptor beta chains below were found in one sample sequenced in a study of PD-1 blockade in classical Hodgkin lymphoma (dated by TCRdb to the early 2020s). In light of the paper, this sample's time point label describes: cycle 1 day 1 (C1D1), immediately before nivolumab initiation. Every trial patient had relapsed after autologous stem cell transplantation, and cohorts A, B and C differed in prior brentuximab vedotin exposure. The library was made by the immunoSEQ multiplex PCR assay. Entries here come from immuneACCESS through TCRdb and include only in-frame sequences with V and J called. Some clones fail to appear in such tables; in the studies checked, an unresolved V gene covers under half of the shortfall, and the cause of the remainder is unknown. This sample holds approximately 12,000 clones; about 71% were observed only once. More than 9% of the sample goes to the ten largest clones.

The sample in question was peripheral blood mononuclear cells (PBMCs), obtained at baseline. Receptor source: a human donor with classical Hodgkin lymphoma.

The CDR3 is CASSFRDRARGYTF. Written as DNA, the CDR3 is TGTGCCAGCAGTTTTAGGGACAGGGCCCGTGGCTACACCTTC. The V gene is TRBV28, the J gene TRBJ1-2; 9 nucleotides align to TRBD1. CDR1 is MDHEN and CDR2 is SYDVKM in the germline V gene. V shed 3 bases, J shed 7 bases, and the junction held 6 bases outside the gene matches. CDR3 length equals 14 residues.

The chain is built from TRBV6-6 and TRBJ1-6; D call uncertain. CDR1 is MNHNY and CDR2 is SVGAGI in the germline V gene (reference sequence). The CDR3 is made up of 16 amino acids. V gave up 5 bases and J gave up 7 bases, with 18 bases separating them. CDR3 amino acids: CASSRSRDGWNSPLHF. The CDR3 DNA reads TGTGCCAGCAGTCGCAGTCGAGATGGTTGGAATTCACCCCTCCACTTT.